This T cell receptor (beta chain) is drawn from a study of control samples from healthy donors and cancer patients. CDR1 is SGHKS and CDR2 is YYEKEE in the germline V gene (reference sequence). This CDR3 has 17 amino acids. Trimming cost V 0 bases and J 10 bases, with 23 bases left between them. Some clones are missing from TCRdb's copy, which holds only in-frame ones; the method was immunoSEQ multiplex PCR. The sample includes around 42,000 clones, less than 90% of them seen just once. The clonotype comes from a man aged 55 to 69 in good health. The chain recombines TRBV5-5 with TRBJ1-3; TRBD1 might be the D (5 bases). The material sequenced was blood. The CDR3 region has the DNA TGTGCCAGCAGCTTGGTTGGGTCGCTAAGCCCGGGGGAAACCATATATTTT. Its protein product is CASSLVGSLSPGETIYF. The entire variable domain, with the rest obtained from reference TRBV5-5 and TRBJ1-3, is as follows: DAGVTQSPTHLIKTRGQQVTLRCSPISGHKSVSWYQQVLGQGPQFIFQYYEKEERGRGNFPDRFSARQFPNYSSELNVNALLLGDSALYLCASSLVGSLSPGETIYFGEGSWLTVV.